Detailed here is one T cell receptor (beta chain). The antigen it recognizes is unknown. Per-nucleotide qualities are absent, and no much larger clonotype sits a single base away. The time point label here, explained by the study, means: baseline before first vaccination. The vaccinee samples were drawn from two UK trials, COV001 and COV002, one of which was a single-blind randomized controlled phase 2/3 trial testing AZD1222 (ChAdOx1 nCoV-19) in healthy adults. For TCRbeta chain sequencing, PBMC samples from trial participants were taken at day 0 and at day 28 after the second dose. The CDR3, cysteine through phenylalanine, is 13 amino acids long. The read is trimmed to its CDR3 DNA, 39 bases read in frame from base 1. V drops 3 bases and J drops 6 bases, leaving 11 bases in between. According to the germline V gene, CDR1 reads KGHSH and CDR2 reads LQKENI. The source of the sample is a study of T cell responses to AZD1222 COVID-19 vaccine (dated by TCRdb to the early 2020s). For context, the study as a whole: Because spike-specific TCR depth and breadth did not differ between the two schedules, AZD1222 recipients who got a second dose at roughly 4 weeks were pooled with those who got a second dose at roughly 12 weeks. Trial participants were enrolled by age into subgroups of 18-55, 56-69 and 70-plus years, and about 150, 27 and 61 TCR-sequenced participants, respectively, were included in these subgroups. TCR sequencing covered more than 230 trial participants: 200 to 220 given two doses of AZD1222 and 26 given two doses of MenACWY control vaccine. Broader findings and caveats from the paper: The 56-69-year group was small, and its depth increase did not reach significance, likely because of low power. The whole spike protein was spanned by vaccine-associated CD4 TCRs, and dominant responses were seen in regions 160-218 and 743-854. Only five or six AZD1222 recipients were SARS-CoV-2 seropositive at baseline, limiting conclusions about previously exposed vaccinees. Spike-specific TCR breadth and depth rose significantly after two AZD1222 doses compared with day 0 and with MenACWY recipients. Because no day 14 peak-response samples were available, repertoires were characterized only after the peak T cell response. Epitopes outside the regions mutated in the B.1.351 and B.1.1.7 variants were reportedly recognized by nearly half of the unique spike-specific TCRs. Participants were mostly white British and included more females than males, and it was suggested by the authors that clonal diversity may have been underestimated.

The CDR3 regions of human TCRbeta chains were subjected to immunosequencing. On the study's bioinformatics: Repertoire TCRs were matched against a reference library of SARS-CoV-2-specific TCRs generated with the MIRA antigen-specificity platform. Breadth was defined as the fraction of unique TCRs that were SARS-CoV-2-associated, and depth was defined as the fraction of total T cells that were SARS-CoV-2-associated. Using the MIRA data, each spike-specific TCR was mapped to the spike region that the TCR reacts to and placed in a CD4 or CD8 class. Log10-transformed breadth and depth values were compared by one-way ANOVA with Sidak's multiple comparisons tests. TCRdb mirrors the immuneACCESS table, restricted to in-frame sequences. Some clones are absent from its copies; in checked studies, under half trace to an unresolved V gene, and the reason for the others is unknown. V and J calls and clone size are given by that table; D and trimming were obtained from the DNA. The table for this sample lists fewer than 200,000 clones; over 80% of them were counted only once. Of the sample, over 1% falls within the top ten clones.

The sequence joins TRBV18 to TRBJ1-2; perhaps TRBD1 is the D gene, with 6 bases matching. This clonotype was obtained from an adult in good health. Source: peripheral blood, taken on day 0 of AZD1222 vaccination. This receptor has the CDR3 CASSPLQGNGYTF. The DNA sequence follows: TGTGCCAGCTCACCCCTACAGGGAAATGGCTACACCTTC.